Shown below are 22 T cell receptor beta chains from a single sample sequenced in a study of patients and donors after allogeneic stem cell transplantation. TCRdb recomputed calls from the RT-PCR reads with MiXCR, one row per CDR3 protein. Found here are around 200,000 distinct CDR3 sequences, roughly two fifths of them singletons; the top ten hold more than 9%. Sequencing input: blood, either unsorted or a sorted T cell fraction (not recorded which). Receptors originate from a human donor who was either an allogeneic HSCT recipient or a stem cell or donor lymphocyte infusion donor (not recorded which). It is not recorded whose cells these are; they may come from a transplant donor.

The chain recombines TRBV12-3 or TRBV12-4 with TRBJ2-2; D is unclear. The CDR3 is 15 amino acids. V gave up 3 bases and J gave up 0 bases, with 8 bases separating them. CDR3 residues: CASSFRQTNTGELFF. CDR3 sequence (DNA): TGTGCCAGCAGTTTTAGGCAGACGAACACCGGGGAGCTGTTTTTT.

CDR3 region: CASSPPLATNEKLFF. The CDR3 region has the DNA TGTGCCAGCAGTCCACCCCTTGCAACTAATGAAAAACTGTTTTTT. The V gene is TRBV28, the J gene TRBJ1-4; D is uncertain. Trimming removed 5 bases at V and 0 bases at J, with 10 bases between. This CDR3 region has 15 residues. Per germline, CDR1 MDHEN and CDR2 SYDVKM.

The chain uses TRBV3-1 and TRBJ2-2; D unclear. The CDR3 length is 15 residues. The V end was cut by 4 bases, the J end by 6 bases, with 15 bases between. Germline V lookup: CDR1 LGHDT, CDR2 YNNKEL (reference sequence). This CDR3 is CASSPYLQRAGELFF. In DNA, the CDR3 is TGTGCCAGCAGCCCTTACCTACAGCGCGCCGGGGAGCTGTTTTTT.

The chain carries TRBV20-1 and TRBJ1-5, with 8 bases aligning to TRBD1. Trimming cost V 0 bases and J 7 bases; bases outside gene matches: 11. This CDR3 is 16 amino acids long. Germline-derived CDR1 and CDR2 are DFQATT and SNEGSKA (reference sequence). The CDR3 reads CSARDLGTGFSQPQHF. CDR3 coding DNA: TGCAGTGCTAGAGATCTAGGGACAGGTTTCAGCCAGCCCCAGCATTTT.

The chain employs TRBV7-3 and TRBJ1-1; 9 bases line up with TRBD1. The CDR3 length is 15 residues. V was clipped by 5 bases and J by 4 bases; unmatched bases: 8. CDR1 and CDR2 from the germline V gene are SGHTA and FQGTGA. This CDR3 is CASSPRGQGPTEAFF. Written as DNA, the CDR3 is TGTGCCAGCAGCCCACGGGGACAGGGCCCCACTGAAGCTTTCTTT. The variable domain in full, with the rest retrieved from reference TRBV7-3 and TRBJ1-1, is GAGVSQTPSNKVTEKGKYVELRCDPISGHTALYWYRQSLGQGPEFLIYFQGTGAADDSGLPNDRFFAVRPEGSVSTLKIQRTERGDSAVYLCASSPRGQGPTEAFFGQGTRLTVV.

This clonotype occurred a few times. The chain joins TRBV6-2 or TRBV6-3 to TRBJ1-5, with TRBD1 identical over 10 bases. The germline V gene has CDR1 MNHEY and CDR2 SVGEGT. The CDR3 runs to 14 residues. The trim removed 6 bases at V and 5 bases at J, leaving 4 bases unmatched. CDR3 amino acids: CASRGQGKDQPQHF. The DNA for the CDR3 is TGTGCCAGCAGGGGACAGGGGAAAGATCAGCCCCAGCATTTT.

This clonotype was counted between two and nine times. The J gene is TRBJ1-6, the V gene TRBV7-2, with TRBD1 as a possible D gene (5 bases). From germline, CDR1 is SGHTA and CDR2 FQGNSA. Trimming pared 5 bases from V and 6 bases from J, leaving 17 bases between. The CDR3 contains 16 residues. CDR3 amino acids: CASSHRMVTRNSPLHF. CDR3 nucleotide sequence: TGTGCCAGCAGCCACAGGATGGTTACGCGTAATTCACCCCTCCACTTT.

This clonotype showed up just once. The CDR3 is CAISARREETQYF. The CDR3 bases are TGTGCCATCAGTGCCAGGAGGGAAGAGACCCAGTACTTC. The chain uses TRBV10-3 and TRBJ2-5, with a tentative D call TRBD2 (6 bases). V was pared by 4 bases and J by 3 bases, with 9 bases between. Germline-derived CDR1 and CDR2 are ENHRY and SYGVKD. The CDR3 has 13 residues.

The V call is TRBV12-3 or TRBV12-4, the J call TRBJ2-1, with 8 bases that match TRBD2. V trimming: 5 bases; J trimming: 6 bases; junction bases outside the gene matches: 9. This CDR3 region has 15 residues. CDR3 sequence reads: CASSPRVAGRNEQFF. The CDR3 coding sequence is TGTGCCAGCAGTCCTCGGGTAGCGGGGCGCAATGAGCAGTTCTTC.

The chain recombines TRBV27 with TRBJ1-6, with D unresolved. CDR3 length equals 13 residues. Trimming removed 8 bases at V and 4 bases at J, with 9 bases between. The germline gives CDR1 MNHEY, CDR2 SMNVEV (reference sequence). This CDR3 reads CASGPIYNSPLHF. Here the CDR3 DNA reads TGTGCCAGCGGTCCTATATATAATTCACCCCTCCACTTT.

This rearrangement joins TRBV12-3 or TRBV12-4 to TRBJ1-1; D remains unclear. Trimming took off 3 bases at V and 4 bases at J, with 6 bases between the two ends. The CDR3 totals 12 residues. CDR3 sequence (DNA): TGTGCCAGCAGTTTGGGGTTCACTGAAGCTTTCTTT. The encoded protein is CASSLGFTEAFF.

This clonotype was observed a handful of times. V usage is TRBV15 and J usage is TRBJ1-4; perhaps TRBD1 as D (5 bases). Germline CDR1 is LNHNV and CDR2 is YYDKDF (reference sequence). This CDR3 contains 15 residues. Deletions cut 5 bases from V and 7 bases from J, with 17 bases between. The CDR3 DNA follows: TGTGCCACCAGCGGAGGGGCACTTAGTGGTGAAAAACTGTTTTTT. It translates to CATSGGALSGEKLFF.

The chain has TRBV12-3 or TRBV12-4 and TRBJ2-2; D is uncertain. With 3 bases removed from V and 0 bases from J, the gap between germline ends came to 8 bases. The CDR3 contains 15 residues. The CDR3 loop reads CASSLVPSNTGELFF. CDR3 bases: TGTGCCAGCAGTTTGGTGCCGTCGAACACCGGGGAGCTGTTTTTT.

CDR3 residues: CASSAIGPGAEGTEAFF. In nucleotides, the CDR3 is TGTGCCAGCAGCGCGATAGGTCCGGGAGCGGAGGGGACTGAAGCTTTCTTT. V gene TRBV9 combines with J gene TRBJ1-1, with a weak D call TRBD1 (5 bases). The ends were cut back, 3 bases at V and 5 bases at J, with 23 bases in the middle. Germline assignment: CDR1 SGDLS and CDR2 YYNGEE. This CDR3 is 17 amino acids long. Filled out from reference TRBV9 and TRBJ1-1, the complete variable domain reads DSGVTQTPKHLITATGQRVTLRCSPRSGDLSVYWYQQSLDQGLQFLIQYYNGEERAKGNILERFSAQQFPDLHSELNLSSLELGDSALYFCASSAIGPGAEGTEAFFGQGTRLTVV.

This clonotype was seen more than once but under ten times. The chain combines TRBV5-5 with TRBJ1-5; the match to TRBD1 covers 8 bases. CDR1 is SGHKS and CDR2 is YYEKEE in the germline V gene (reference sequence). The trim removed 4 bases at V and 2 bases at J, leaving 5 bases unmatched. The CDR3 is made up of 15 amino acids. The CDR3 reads CASSDRGSGNQPQHF. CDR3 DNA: TGTGCCAGCAGCGACAGGGGAAGCGGCAATCAGCCCCAGCATTTT.

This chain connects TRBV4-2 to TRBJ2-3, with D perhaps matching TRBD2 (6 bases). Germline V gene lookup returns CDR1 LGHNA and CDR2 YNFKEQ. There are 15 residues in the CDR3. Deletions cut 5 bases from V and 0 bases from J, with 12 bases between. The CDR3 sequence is CASSYRETSTDTQYF. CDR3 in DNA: TGTGCCAGCAGCTACCGGGAGACTAGCACAGATACGCAGTATTTT.

CDR3 sequence reads: CASSFGQGLDQPQHF. In nucleotides, the CDR3 is TGCGCCAGCAGCTTCGGGCAGGGTCTCGATCAGCCCCAGCATTTT. This chain uses TRBV5-1 with TRBJ1-5; a possible D gene is TRBD1 (5 bases). V was shortened by 2 bases and J by 5 bases, with 14 bases between the two germline ends. The CDR3 spans 15 residues. Looked up from germline, CDR1 is SGHRS and CDR2 is YFSETQ. Full variable domain (remainder filled in from reference TRBV5-1 and TRBJ1-5): KAGVTQTPRYLIKTRGQQVTLSCSPISGHRSVSWYQQTPGQGLQFLFEYFSETQRNKGNFPGRFSGRQFSNSRSEMNVSTLELGDSALYLCASSFGQGLDQPQHFGDGTRLSIL.

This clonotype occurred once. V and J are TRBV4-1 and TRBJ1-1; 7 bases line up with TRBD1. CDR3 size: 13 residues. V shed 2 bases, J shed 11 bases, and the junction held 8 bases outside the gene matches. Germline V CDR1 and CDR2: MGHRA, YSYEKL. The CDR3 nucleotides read TGCGCCAGCAGCCAAAAGGAAGACAGGGTCGCTTTCTTT. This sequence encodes CASSQKEDRVAFF.

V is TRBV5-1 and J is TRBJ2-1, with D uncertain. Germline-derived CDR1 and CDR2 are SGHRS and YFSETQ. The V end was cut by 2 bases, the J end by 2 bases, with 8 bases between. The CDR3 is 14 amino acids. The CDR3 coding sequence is TGCGCCAGCAGCTTAAAAGGGACCTACAATGAGCAGTTCTTC. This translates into CASSLKGTYNEQFF.

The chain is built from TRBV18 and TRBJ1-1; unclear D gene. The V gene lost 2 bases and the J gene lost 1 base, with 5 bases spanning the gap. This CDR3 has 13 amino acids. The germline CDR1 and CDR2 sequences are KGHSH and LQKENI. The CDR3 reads CASSPAGNTEAFF. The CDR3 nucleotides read TGTGCCAGCTCACCAGCCGGGAACACTGAAGCTTTCTTT. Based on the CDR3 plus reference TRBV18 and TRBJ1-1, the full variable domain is NAGVMQNPRHLVRRRGQEARLRCSPMKGHSHVYWYRQLPEEGLKFMVYLQKENIIDESGMPKERFSAEFPKEGPSILRIQQVVRGDSAAYFCASSPAGNTEAFFGQGTRLTVV.

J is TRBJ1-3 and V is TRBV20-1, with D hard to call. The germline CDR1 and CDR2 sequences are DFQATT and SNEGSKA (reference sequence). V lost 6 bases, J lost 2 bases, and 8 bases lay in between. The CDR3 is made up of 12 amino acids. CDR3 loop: CSALNTGNTIYF. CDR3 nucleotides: TGCAGTGCCCTCAACACTGGAAACACCATATATTTT.

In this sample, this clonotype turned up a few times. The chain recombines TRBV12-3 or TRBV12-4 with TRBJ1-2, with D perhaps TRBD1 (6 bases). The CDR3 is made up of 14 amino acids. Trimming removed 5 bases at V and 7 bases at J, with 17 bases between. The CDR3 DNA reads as TGTGCCAGCAGTCCCCCGGACAGAAGAGGTGGCTACACCTTC. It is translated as CASSPPDRRGGYTF.